This entry concerns a single T cell receptor beta chain. The data stem from a study of blood T cell repertoires in COVID-19. Study in general: Acute-phase and convalescent COVID-19 samples originated in the United States, Italy and Spain.

Germline values: CDR1 SGHAT, CDR2 FQNNGV. The CDR3 runs 17 residues. The V segment lost 1 base and the J segment 1 base; nucleotides outside the gene matches: 5. Repertoires were generated with immunoSEQ multiplex PCR, while TCRdb's copy carries only in-frame clones and drops some. This sample has 230,000 or so clones, with approximately 85% found just once. The study drew participants aged about 18 to 90 years from some 25 US areas. Before they entered the study, exposed participants had met a COVID-19 case within 2 weeks. The sequenced sample consisted of PBMCs or T cells enriched from blood (not recorded which). The rearrangement links TRBV11-2 to TRBJ2-2; 8 bases map to TRBD2. The clonotype comes from a woman aged 45-60 years who had been exposed to COVID-19. CDR3 nucleotides: TGTGCCAGCAGCTTAGGCAGCGGGGGCCTGAACACCGGGGAGCTGTTTTTT. Its translation is CASSLGSGGLNTGELFF.